These 22 T cell receptor beta chains were all obtained from the same sample, sequenced in a study of Ad26.COV2.S vaccination and SARS-CoV-2 variants (dated by TCRdb to the early 2020s). The library was made by the immunoSEQ multiplex PCR assay. TCRdb limited this immuneACCESS table to in-frame rearrangements with V and J called. A share of clones is missing; checked studies link under half to unresolved V genes, and the rest is unexplained. The sample contains just over 350,000 clones, 92% of them found a single time. 3% to 4% of the sample comes from the top ten. The time point label on this specimen signifies: individuals recovered from natural SARS-CoV-2 infection. Sequenced here: peripheral blood, sampled after recovery from COVID-19. The receptors were sampled from a human donor who had recovered from COVID-19.

V usage is TRBV7-6 and J usage is TRBJ2-6; D is perhaps TRBD1 (6 bases). There are 17 residues in the CDR3. Germline CDR1 reads SGHVS; CDR2 reads FNYEAQ. Trimming cost V 5 bases and J 3 bases, with 17 bases left between them. CDR3 in DNA: TGTGCCAGCAGCGGCCAGAACAGGGCGGGTGGGGCCAACGTCCTGACTTTC. Translating gives CASSGQNRAGGANVLTF.

The rearrangement joins TRBV2 to TRBJ1-5; D is uncertain. The germline V and J ends were trimmed by 5 bases and 2 bases, with 13 bases remaining between them. Germline loops: CDR1 SNHLY, CDR2 FYNNEI. The CDR3 is 15 residues long. The CDR3 DNA reads TGTGCCAGCAGTAGGCGAGCATCAGGCAATCAGCCCCAGCATTTT. Translation gives CASSRRASGNQPQHF.

The rearrangement joins TRBV6-1 to TRBJ1-4; tentatively, D is TRBD1 (5 bases). This CDR3 spans 18 amino acids. Germline CDR1 and CDR2: MNHNS and SASEGT. V was clipped by 0 bases and J by 0 bases, with 14 bases between them. CDR3 residues: CASSEALRGGATNEKLFF. Written as DNA, the CDR3 is TGTGCCAGCAGTGAAGCGCTTAGGGGAGGCGCAACTAATGAAAAACTGTTTTTT.

This chain uses TRBV5-6 with TRBJ2-3; D is undetermined. Trimming took 4 bases from V and 7 from J, leaving 16 bases between them. CDR3 length: 14 residues. Germline lookup yields CDR1 SGHDT and CDR2 YYEEEE. CDR3 protein: CASSQYTATHTQYF. In DNA, the CDR3 is TGTGCCAGCAGCCAGTATACAGCGACCCATACGCAGTATTTT.

The CDR3 spells CASSPDWSSYEQYF. The CDR3 DNA follows: TGTGCCAGCAGTCCCGACTGGAGCTCCTACGAGCAGTACTTC. The chain uses TRBV5-5 and TRBJ2-7; D not resolved. Germline V gives CDR1 SGHKS, CDR2 YYEKEE (reference sequence). V was pared by 5 bases and J by 0 bases, with 12 bases between. The CDR3 is 14 residues long.

The CDR3 DNA sequence: TGCGCCAGCAGCTCAACGACAGGAATAGTCAGGGAGACCCAGTACTTC. This encodes CASSSTTGIVRETQYF. The genes are TRBV5-1 and TRBJ2-5; the D gene is possibly TRBD1 (6 bases). This CDR3 contains 16 residues. CDR1 SGHRS and CDR2 YFSETQ come from the germline V gene. Trimming stripped 3 bases from V and 5 bases from J, with 20 bases between.

The chain is built from TRBV29-1 and TRBJ1-5, with a tentative D call TRBD1 (6 bases). Trimming removed 4 bases from V and 4 bases from J, with 8 bases in between. The CDR3 spans 12 residues. Looked up from germline, CDR1 is SQVTM and CDR2 is ANQGSEA. The CDR3 DNA is TGCAGCGTTGGGACAGTTAATCAGCCCCAGCATTTT. Translated, it gives CSVGTVNQPQHF.

The V and J genes are TRBV3-1 (or the pseudogene TRBV3-2) and TRBJ1-6; 7 positions match TRBD1. The length of the CDR3 is 18 residues. The germline CDR1 and CDR2 sequences are LGHDT and YNNKEL (reference sequence). Losses at the gene ends were 3 bases for V and 0 bases for J; bases not matched to a gene: 8. CDR3 in DNA: TGTGCCAGCAGCCAGGGACCGGGACAGAGCTCCTATAATTCACCCCTCCACTTT. This gives the protein CASSQGPGQSSYNSPLHF.

The genes are TRBV18 and TRBJ1-2; 7 nucleotides match TRBD1. The ends lost 6 bases at V and 4 bases at J; junction bases unmatched: 11. The germline V gene encodes CDR1 KGHSH and CDR2 LQKENI. This CDR3 region has 15 residues. CDR3 region: CASSLRQGDGYGYTF. The CDR3 DNA reads TGTGCCAGCTCGCTCAGACAGGGTGACGGCTATGGCTACACCTTC.

This chain's CDR3 is CASSEDGYHGYTF. The CDR3 DNA reads as TGTGCCAGCAGTGAGGACGGATATCATGGCTACACCTTC. The rearrangement joins TRBV6-2 or TRBV6-3 to TRBJ1-2; the D is unclear. Germline CDR1 and CDR2: MNHEY and SVGEGT. The CDR3 spans 13 residues. V was pared by 5 bases and J by 6 bases, with 13 bases between.

This sequence joins TRBV5-1 and TRBJ2-7; 11 bases match TRBD1. The CDR3 extends over 16 amino acids. Germline CDR1 is SGHRS and CDR2 is YFSETQ. V gave up 2 bases and J gave up 2 bases; unmatched junction bases: 6. The CDR3: CASSFGGQGGTYEQYF. CDR3 nucleotide sequence: TGCGCCAGCAGCTTCGGGGGACAGGGGGGAACCTACGAGCAGTACTTC.

J is TRBJ1-2 and V is TRBV12-3 or TRBV12-4, with TRBD1 matching 7 bases. The CDR3 totals 13 residues. The ends lost 6 bases at V and 4 bases at J; junction bases unmatched: 5. CDR3 nucleotide sequence: TGTGCCAGCAGCCCGGGACAGATCTATGGCTACACCTTC. Residues: CASSPGQIYGYTF.

The chain employs TRBV2 and TRBJ1-5, with D uncertain. The V and J ends lost 1 base and 3 bases respectively, with 7 bases between them. From germline, CDR1 is SNHLY and CDR2 FYNNEI. CDR3 size: 14 residues. The CDR3 is CASSEGRANQPQHF. The CDR3 nucleotides are TGTGCCAGCAGTGAAGGACGGGCCAATCAGCCCCAGCATTTT. The full variable domain, in which reference TRBV2 and TRBJ1-5 provide the parts outside the CDR3, is EPEVTQTPSHQVTQMGQEVILRCVPISNHLYFYWYRQILGQKVEFLVSFYNNEISEKSEIFDDQFSVERPDGSNFTLKIRSTKLEDSAMYFCASSEGRANQPQHFGDGTRLSIL.

This clone has only one observation. This sequence joins TRBV15 and TRBJ2-3, with 9 bases matching TRBD1. Germline-derived CDR1 and CDR2 are LNHNV and YYDKDF (reference sequence). J lost 2 bases, V lost 2 bases, and 2 bases had no gene match. The CDR3 consists of 15 residues. The CDR3, as DNA: TGTGCCACCAGCAGAAGGACAGGGGCCACAGATACGCAGTATTTT. This encodes CATSRRTGATDTQYF.

The chain recombines TRBV10-3 with TRBJ2-7; perhaps TRBD1 as D (5 bases). There are 11 residues in the CDR3. CDR1 ENHRY and CDR2 SYGVKD come from the germline V gene. The CDR3 bases are TGTGGATCCCAAGGGGACTACGAGCAGTACTTC. Translation: CGSQGDYEQYF.

V and J are TRBV18 and TRBJ1-1, with D possibly matching TRBD1 (5 bases). Germline V gene lookup returns CDR1 KGHSH and CDR2 LQKENI. CDR3 length equals 14 residues. The ends were cut back, 3 bases at V and 4 bases at J, with 12 bases in the middle. The CDR3 DNA reads as TGTGCCAGCTCACCTTTGGGGGGGACCACTGAAGCTTTCTTT. It encodes CASSPLGGTTEAFF. Supplemented by reference TRBV18 and TRBJ1-1, the full variable domain reads NAGVMQNPRHLVRRRGQEARLRCSPMKGHSHVYWYRQLPEEGLKFMVYLQKENIIDESGMPKERFSAEFPKEGPSILRIQQVVRGDSAAYFCASSPLGGTTEAFFGQGTRLTVV.

V usage is TRBV10-1 and J usage is TRBJ2-3; the D gene is possibly TRBD1 (6 bases). Trimming took 5 bases from V and 2 from J, leaving 14 bases between them. Germline V gene sequence: CDR1 WNHNN, CDR2 SYGVQD (reference sequence). This CDR3 has 15 residues. CDR3 nucleotide sequence: TGCGCCAGCAGTACACAGCAGGGGACCACAGATACGCAGTATTTT. This encodes CASSTQQGTTDTQYF.

The chain is built from TRBV11-3 and TRBJ2-5; 8 bases are a match to TRBD1. The CDR3 has 14 residues. Losses at the gene ends were 1 base for V and 4 bases for J; bases not matched to a gene: 2. Germline V gene sequence: CDR1 SGHNT, CDR2 YENEEA. The CDR3 DNA follows: TGTGCCAGCAGCTTAGGGACAGGGAGAGAGACCCAGTACTTC. It translates to CASSLGTGRETQYF.

Written as DNA, the CDR3 is TGTGCCACTTCCAAACTCGGTGGCTACACCTTC. The encoded protein is CATSKLGGYTF. V is TRBV15 and J is TRBJ1-2, with D hard to call. CDR1 and CDR2 (germline): LNHNV, YYDKDF (reference sequence). The V and J ends lost 9 bases and 7 bases respectively, with 12 bases between them. The CDR3 contains 11 residues.

The J gene is TRBJ1-3, the V gene TRBV7-2, with no clear D. The CDR3 is 12 amino acids. Trimming shortened V by 5 bases and J by 9 bases, and 11 bases separated the two germline ends. From germline, CDR1 is SGHTA and CDR2 FQGNSA. CDR3 amino acids: CASSPGPPTIYF. CDR3 coding DNA: TGTGCCAGCAGCCCGGGCCCCCCCACCATATATTTT.

The J gene is TRBJ2-3, the V gene TRBV29-1; perhaps TRBD2 as D (5 bases). CDR3 length: 14 residues. Germline values: CDR1 SQVTM, CDR2 ANQGSEA. The germline V and J ends were trimmed by 8 bases and 3 bases, with 18 bases remaining between them. The CDR3 loop reads CSIIRATGTDTQYF. CDR3 nucleotide sequence: TGCAGCATCATCCGGGCCACGGGGACAGATACGCAGTATTTT.

The chain links TRBV20-1 to TRBJ2-5; D is uncertain. V lost 8 bases and J 5 bases, leaving 12 bases between the germline ends. Germline values: CDR1 DFQATT, CDR2 SNEGSKA (reference sequence). The CDR3 loop spans 11 amino acids. CDR3 DNA: TGCAGTCAGGACGGGCGGGAGACCCAGTACTTC. This sequence encodes CSQDGRETQYF.